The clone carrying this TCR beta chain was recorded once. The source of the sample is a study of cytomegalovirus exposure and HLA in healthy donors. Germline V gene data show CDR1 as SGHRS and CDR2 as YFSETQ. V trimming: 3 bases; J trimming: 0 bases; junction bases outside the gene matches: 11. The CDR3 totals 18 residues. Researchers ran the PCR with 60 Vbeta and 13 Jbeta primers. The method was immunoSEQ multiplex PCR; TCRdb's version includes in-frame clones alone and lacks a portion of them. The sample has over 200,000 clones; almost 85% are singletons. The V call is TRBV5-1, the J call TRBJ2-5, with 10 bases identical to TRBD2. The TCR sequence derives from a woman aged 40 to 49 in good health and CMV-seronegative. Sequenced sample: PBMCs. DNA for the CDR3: TGCGCCAGCAGCTCGATTCCTAGCGGGGGCACCTACCAAGAGACCCAGTACTTC. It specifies CASSSIPSGGTYQETQYF.